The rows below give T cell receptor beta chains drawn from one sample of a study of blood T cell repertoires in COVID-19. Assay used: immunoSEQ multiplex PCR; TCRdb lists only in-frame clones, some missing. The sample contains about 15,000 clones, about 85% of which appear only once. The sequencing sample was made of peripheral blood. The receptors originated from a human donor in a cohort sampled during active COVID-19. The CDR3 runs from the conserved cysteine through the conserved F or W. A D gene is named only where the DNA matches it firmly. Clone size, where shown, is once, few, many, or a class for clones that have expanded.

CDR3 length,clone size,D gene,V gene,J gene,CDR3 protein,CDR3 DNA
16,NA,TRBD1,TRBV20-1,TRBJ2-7,CSASGQGARGTGEQYF,TGCAGTGCTAGTGGGCAGGGGGCGCGCGGGACCGGCGAGCAGTACTTC
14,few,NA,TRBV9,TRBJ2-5,CASSATGMGETQYF,TGTGCCAGCAGCGCCACAGGGATGGGAGAGACCCAGTACTTC
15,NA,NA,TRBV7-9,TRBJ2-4,CASSLGMFSEDIQYF,TGTGCCAGCAGCTTAGGAATGTTTTCTGAGGACATTCAGTACTTC
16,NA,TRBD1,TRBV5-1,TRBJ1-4,CASSLAPTGANEKLFF,TGCGCCAGCAGCTTAGCCCCGACAGGGGCTAATGAAAAACTGTTTTTT
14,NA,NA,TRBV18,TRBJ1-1,CASSNGGGNTEAFF,TGTGCCAGCTCAAATGGCGGGGGGAACACTGAAGCTTTCTTT
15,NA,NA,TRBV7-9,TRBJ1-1,CASSLLGLDSMEAFF,TGTGCCAGCAGCTTATTGGGGCTTGATTCTATGGAAGCTTTCTTT
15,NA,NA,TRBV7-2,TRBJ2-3,CASSLQMVATDTQYF,TGTGCCAGCAGCTTACAAATGGTAGCTACAGATACGCAGTATTTT
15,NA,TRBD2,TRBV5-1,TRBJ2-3,CASSRTSGRADTQYF,TGCGCCAGCAGCAGGACTAGCGGGAGGGCAGATACGCAGTATTTT
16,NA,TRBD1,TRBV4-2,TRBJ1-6,CASSQDRDRGHSPLHF,TGTGCCAGCAGCCAAGACAGAGACAGGGGGCATTCACCCCTCCACTTT
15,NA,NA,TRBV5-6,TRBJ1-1,CASSLSWATNTEAFF,TGTGCCAGCAGCTTGAGTTGGGCCACGAACACTGAAGCTTTCTTT
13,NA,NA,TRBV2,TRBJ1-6,CASSQGNNSPLHF,TGTGCCAGCAGTCAGGGAAATAATTCACCCCTCCACTTT
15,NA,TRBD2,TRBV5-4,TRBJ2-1,CASSFSGRAHNEQFF,TGTGCCAGCAGCTTTAGCGGGAGGGCCCACAATGAGCAGTTCTTC
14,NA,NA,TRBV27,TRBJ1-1,CASSFGMAYTEAFF,TGTGCCAGCAGTTTTGGTATGGCATACACTGAAGCTTTCTTT
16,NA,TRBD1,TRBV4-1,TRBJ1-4,CASSRQGRTTNEKLFF,TGCGCCAGCAGCCGACAGGGGAGGACAACTAATGAAAAACTGTTTTTT
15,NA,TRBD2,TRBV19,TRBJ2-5,CASRSGGASIETQYF,TGTGCCAGTAGGAGCGGGGGGGCTTCGATAGAGACCCAGTACTTC
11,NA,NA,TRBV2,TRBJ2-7,CASSQIYEQYF,TGTGCCAGCAGCCAGATCTACGAGCAGTACTTC
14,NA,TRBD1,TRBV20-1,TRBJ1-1,CSASLQGVSTEAFF,TGCAGTGCTAGTCTACAGGGGGTTAGCACTGAAGCTTTCTTT
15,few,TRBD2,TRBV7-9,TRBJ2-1,CASSRTSGRGNEQFF,TGTGCCAGCAGCCGGACTAGCGGGAGGGGTAATGAGCAGTTCTTC
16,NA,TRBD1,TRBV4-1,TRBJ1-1,CASSRQGGGLNTEAFF,TGCGCCAGCAGCCGACAGGGAGGCGGTTTGAACACTGAAGCTTTCTTT
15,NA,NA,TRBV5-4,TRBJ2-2,CATVNGGWNTGELFF,TGTGCCACGGTTAATGGGGGGTGGAACACCGGGGAGCTGTTTTTT
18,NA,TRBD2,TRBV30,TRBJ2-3,CAWSVMAGADESTDTQYF,TGTGCCTGGAGTGTGATGGCGGGAGCCGATGAGAGCACAGATACGCAGTATTTT